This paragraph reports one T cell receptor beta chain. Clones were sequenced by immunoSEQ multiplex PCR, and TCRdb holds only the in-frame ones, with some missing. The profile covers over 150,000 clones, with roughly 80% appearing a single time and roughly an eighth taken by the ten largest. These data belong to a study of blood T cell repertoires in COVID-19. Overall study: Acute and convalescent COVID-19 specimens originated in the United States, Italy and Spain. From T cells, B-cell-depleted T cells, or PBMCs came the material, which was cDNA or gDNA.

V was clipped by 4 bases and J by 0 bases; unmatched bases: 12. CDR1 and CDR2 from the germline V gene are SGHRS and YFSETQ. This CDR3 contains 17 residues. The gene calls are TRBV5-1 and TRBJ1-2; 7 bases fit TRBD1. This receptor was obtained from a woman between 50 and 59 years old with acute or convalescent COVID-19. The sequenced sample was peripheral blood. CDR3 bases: TGCGCCAGCAGCCTCGGGACAGCGGCCTTGGCTAACTATGGCTACACCTTC. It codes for CASSLGTAALANYGYTF.